What follows are 9 T cell receptor beta chains derived from one specimen sequenced in a study of metastatic and nonmetastatic thyroid tumors. Until they underwent thyroid surgery, no patient had received any treatment. TCRdb ran MiXCR on the PCR reads. In the table there are approximately 35,000 clones, over 20% of which are singletons. Sequencing was carried out using tumor tissue. Receptor source: a male donor with papillary thyroid cancer or a benign thyroid nodule (not recorded which). Some clones in this sample may be carry-over from other donors' samples.

The V and J genes are TRBV29-1 and TRBJ1-2, with D uncertain. Germline CDR1 SQVTM, CDR2 ANQGSEA. CDR3 length: 10 residues. Trimming left V 2 bases short and J 8 bases short, with 6 bases between. In DNA form, the CDR3 reads TGCAGCGTTGAATTGTACGGCTACACCTTC. Translated, it gives CSVELYGYTF. Full variable domain (missing parts from reference TRBV29-1 and TRBJ1-2): SAVISQKPSRDICQRGTSLTIQCQVDSQVTMMFWYRQQPGQSLTLIATANQGSEATYESGFVIDKFPISRPNLTFSTLTVSNMSPEDSSIYLCSVELYGYTFGSGTRLTVV.

For the CDR3, the DNA is TGTGCCAGCAGCTTAATTGGGGACCGATGGAACACTGAAGCTTTCTTT. Translation: CASSLIGDRWNTEAFF. This rearrangement joins TRBV11-1 to TRBJ1-1; possible D gene TRBD1, 5 bases. There are 16 residues in the CDR3. V lost 2 bases and J lost 1, with 14 bases in between. Germline lookup yields CDR1 SGHAT and CDR2 FQDESV (reference sequence).

By frequency in the sample, this clone is medium-sized. The gene calls are TRBV28 and TRBJ2-7, with 9 bases lining up with TRBD1. The V and J ends lost 11 bases and 0 bases, in that order; junction bases with no gene match: 5. Per germline, CDR1 MDHEN and CDR2 SYDVKM. CDR3 length equals 13 residues. The CDR3 sequence: CAGQGRSSYEQYF. CDR3 in DNA: TGTGCCGGACAGGGGAGGAGCTCCTACGAGCAGTACTTC.

This clone was seen repeatedly, ten times or more. CDR3 bases: TGCAGCGTTGACCGGGGGGATAGTACTGAAGCTTTCTTT. It is translated as CSVDRGDSTEAFF. This rearrangement joins TRBV29-1 to TRBJ1-1, with a weak D call TRBD1 (5 bases). Trimming took 3 bases from V and 5 from J, leaving 13 bases between them. Germline V gene data show CDR1 as SQVTM and CDR2 as ANQGSEA. This CDR3 region has 13 residues.

This clone has at least ten counts. The chain employs TRBV30 and TRBJ2-1; 8 positions match TRBD2. The germline V gene has CDR1 GTSNPN and CDR2 SVGIG (reference sequence). The CDR3 extends over 16 amino acids. The V gene end was trimmed by 1 base and the J gene end by 0 bases; junction bases not matched to a gene: 5. The CDR3: CAWSGHSGSSYNEQFF. CDR3 in DNA: TGTGCCTGGAGTGGTCACAGCGGGAGCTCCTACAATGAGCAGTTCTTC. The complete variable domain, with remaining parts taken from reference TRBV30 and TRBJ2-1, reads SQTIHQWPATLVQPVGSPLSLECTVEGTSNPNLYWYRQAAGRGLQLLFYSVGIGQISSEVPQNLSASRPQDRQFILSSKKLLLSDSGFYLCAWSGHSGSSYNEQFFGPGTRLTVL.

This sequence joins TRBV12-3 or TRBV12-4 and TRBJ1-2, with D possibly matching TRBD1 (5 bases). The CDR3 runs to 12 residues. Trimming took 7 bases from V and 8 from J, leaving 14 bases between them. The CDR3 protein is CASTIPGRGYTF. In nucleotides, the CDR3 is TGTGCCAGCACCATCCCAGGGCGGGGCTACACCTTC.

The rearrangement joins TRBV28 to TRBJ2-1; 9 nucleotides match TRBD2. Losses at the gene ends were 2 bases for V and 15 bases for J; bases not matched to a gene: 17. The length of the CDR3 is 16 residues. CDR1 and CDR2 (germline): MDHEN, SYDVKM. The CDR3 reads CASSLLIWCQREVRFF. The DNA of the CDR3 is TGTGCCAGCAGTTTACTCATTTGGTGTCAGCGGGAGGTCCGGTTCTTC.

This clone has ten or more counts. J is TRBJ1-6 and V is TRBV4-2, with a tentative D call TRBD1 (6 bases). This CDR3 has 15 residues. The V gene lost 0 bases and the J gene lost 7 bases, with 10 bases spanning the gap. The V gene's germline CDR1 is LGHNA and CDR2 YNFKEQ. CDR3 coding DNA: TGTGCCAGCAGCCAAGAGGGCAGGGGAAATTCACCCCTCCACTTT. The encoded protein is CASSQEGRGNSPLHF.

The chain couples TRBV20-1 to TRBJ1-5, with unresolved D. The V end lost 3 bases, the J end lost 2 bases, and 14 bases lay between the germline ends. Germline CDR1 is DFQATT and CDR2 is SNEGSKA (reference sequence). The CDR3 runs 15 residues. The CDR3 sequence is CSASRLPGGNQPQHF. The DNA for the CDR3 is TGCAGTGCTAGTCGTCTTCCCGGGGGCAATCAGCCCCAGCATTTT.